These 20 T cell receptor beta chains originate from one sample sequenced in a study of OX40 agonist ivuxolimab in advanced cancers. Clones were read by immunoSEQ multiplex PCR, and TCRdb kept only the in-frame ones, dropping some. This sample has around 44,000 clones; about 89% occur once, and the top ten carry less than 15%. Specimen: CD4+ or CD8+ T cells sorted from blood, collected in a trial of the OX40 agonist ivuxolimab. These receptors all come from an adult with an advanced solid tumor such as melanoma, head and neck, liver or kidney cancer.

The chain combines TRBV7-9 with TRBJ1-4, with a weak D call TRBD1 (5 bases). Germline-derived CDR1 and CDR2 are SEHNR and FQNEAQ (reference sequence). The V and J ends lost 5 bases and 4 bases respectively, with 14 bases between them. The CDR3 has 15 amino acids. Here the CDR3 DNA reads TGTGCCAGCAGCCCGGGGGGGGATAGTAATGAAAAACTGTTTTTT. The encoded protein is CASSPGGDSNEKLFF.

This chain connects TRBV19 to TRBJ2-5; D is tentatively TRBD1 or TRBD2 (5 bases each). Deletions cut 10 bases from V and 5 bases from J, with 14 bases between. This CDR3 spans 12 amino acids. Germline lookup yields CDR1 LNHDA and CDR2 SQIVND (reference sequence). The CDR3 DNA reads as TGTGCCACCGGGGCCTCTTGGGAGACCCAGTACTTC. Protein product: CATGASWETQYF.

The chain has TRBV10-3 and TRBJ2-3; no definite D call. Trimming took off 3 bases at V and 4 bases at J, with 11 bases between the two ends. The germline V gene has CDR1 ENHRY and CDR2 SYGVKD. The CDR3 runs to 14 residues. The CDR3 here is CAISEMDRADTQYF. CDR3 in DNA: TGTGCCATCAGTGAAATGGATAGGGCAGATACGCAGTATTTT.

CDR3 nucleotides: TGTGCCAGCAGCTTGGATTGGGCCGCTCCAGGGAGATACGAGCAGTACTTC. Its translation: CASSLDWAAPGRYEQYF. This rearrangement joins TRBV5-6 to TRBJ2-7; D could derive from TRBD1 or TRBD2 (5 bases each). Trimming cost V 0 bases and J 4 bases, with 20 bases left between them. The CDR3 extends over 17 amino acids. CDR1 and CDR2 (germline): SGHDT, YYEEEE.

The chain uses TRBV29-1 and TRBJ1-1; 8 nucleotides align to TRBD1. This CDR3 spans 13 amino acids. Germline-derived CDR1 and CDR2 are SQVTM and ANQGSEA. This CDR3 is CRYSGTGVTEAFF. The DNA of the CDR3 is TGCAGATACTCCGGGACAGGCGTTACTGAAGCTTTCTTT.

This chain joins TRBV11-2 and TRBJ1-1; D not resolved. Germline V gene sequence: CDR1 SGHAT, CDR2 FQNNGV. The CDR3 is made up of 11 amino acids. Trimming took off 3 bases at V and 8 bases at J, with 7 bases between the two ends. The CDR3 sequence is CASSFNLEAFF. DNA for the CDR3: TGTGCCAGCAGCTTTAACCTAGAAGCTTTCTTT.

The V call is TRBV14, the J call TRBJ1-6, with 9 bases aligning to TRBD1. Trimming cost V 5 bases and J 11 bases; bases outside gene matches: 7. CDR3 size: 14 residues. CDR1 and CDR2 (germline): SGHDN, FVKESK. DNA of the CDR3: TGTGCCAGCAGCTTCGGGACAGGGCTAGCACCCCTCCACTTT. Its translation is CASSFGTGLAPLHF.

This chain connects TRBV27 to TRBJ2-7; D may match TRBD1 or TRBD2 (5 bases each). V was shortened by 2 bases and J by 2 bases, with 10 bases between the two germline ends. CDR1 is MNHEY and CDR2 is SMNVEV in the germline V gene (reference sequence). This CDR3 has 14 residues. CDR3 bases: TGTGCCAGCAGTTTAGGGACGGATGCCTACGAGCAGTACTTC. Protein sequence: CASSLGTDAYEQYF.

The chain is built from TRBV13 and TRBJ1-1, with a possible D match to TRBD1 (6 bases). The length of the CDR3 is 13 residues. The germline V gene encodes CDR1 PRHDT and CDR2 FYEKMQ (reference sequence). Trimming took 3 bases from V and 4 from J, leaving 9 bases between them. CDR3 DNA sequence: TGTGCCAGCAGCTTTGTAGGGGGCACTGAAGCTTTCTTT. It encodes CASSFVGGTEAFF. Full variable domain (outside the CDR3, taken from reference TRBV13 and TRBJ1-1): AAGVIQSPRHLIKEKRETATLKCYPIPRHDTVYWYQQGPGQDPQFLISFYEKMQSDKGSIPDRFSAQQFSDYHSELNMSSLELGDSALYFCASSFVGGTEAFFGQGTRLTVV.

V and J are TRBV14 and TRBJ2-7; D uncertain. This CDR3 region has 15 residues. The V gene lost 1 base and the J gene lost 0 bases, with 10 bases spanning the gap. Germline assignment: CDR1 SGHDN and CDR2 FVKESK. DNA for the CDR3: TGTGCCAGCAGCCAAGGTCGAAGCCTCTCCTACGAGCAGTACTTC. It yields the protein CASSQGRSLSYEQYF.

The rearrangement uses TRBV27 and TRBJ1-3; unclear D gene. Germline CDR1 reads MNHEY; CDR2 reads SMNVEV (reference sequence). The CDR3 extends over 13 amino acids. V was pared by 7 bases and J by 0 bases, with 7 bases between. In DNA, the CDR3 is TGTGCCAGCAATTTTAACTCTGGAAACACCATATATTTT. The encoded protein is CASNFNSGNTIYF.

The chain combines TRBV28 with TRBJ1-1; no definite D call. V was trimmed by 3 bases and J by 3 bases, leaving 8 bases between them. CDR1 is MDHEN, CDR2 SYDVKM, per germline. The CDR3 totals 13 residues. The CDR3 DNA follows: TGTGCCAGCAGTTTTAGGGTGGACACTGAAGCTTTCTTT. Translation gives CASSFRVDTEAFF.

The rearrangement uses TRBV6-5 and TRBJ2-1, with a weak D call TRBD2 (7 bases). This CDR3 has 14 amino acids. Trimming shortened V by 7 bases and J by 9 bases, and 19 bases separated the two germline ends. Germline CDR1 reads MNHEY; CDR2 reads SVGAGI. The CDR3 region has the DNA TGTGCCAGCACAACCGTGGGGGGGGGCAGTGAGCAGTTCTTC. Residues: CASTTVGGGSEQFF.

The V and J genes are TRBV27 and TRBJ2-3; D might be TRBD2 (6 bases). Germline CDR1 reads MNHEY; CDR2 reads SMNVEV (reference sequence). V lost 3 bases and J 3 bases, leaving 13 bases between the germline ends. The CDR3 is made up of 15 amino acids. The CDR3 region is CASSLTSGGTDTQYF. In DNA, the CDR3 is TGTGCCAGCAGTTTGACTAGTGGGGGGACAGATACGCAGTATTTT.

This chain uses TRBV11-2 with TRBJ2-7, with a weak D call TRBD1 (5 bases). Trimming left V 0 bases short and J 4 bases short, with 16 bases between. Germline V CDR1 and CDR2: SGHAT, FQNNGV. The CDR3 is made up of 16 amino acids. In DNA, the CDR3 is TGTGCCAGCAGCTTAGATTATGAGACAGCGTCGTACGAGCAGTACTTC. This gives the protein CASSLDYETASYEQYF.

The J gene is TRBJ1-5, the V gene TRBV27; D ambiguous. V shed 3 bases and J shed 7 bases, with 7 bases lying between them. The CDR3 is 12 residues long. The germline CDR1 and CDR2 sequences are MNHEY and SMNVEV (reference sequence). The CDR3 sequence: CASSFWGQPQHF. The CDR3 nucleotides read TGTGCCAGCAGTTTTTGGGGACAGCCCCAGCATTTT.

The rearrangement links TRBV6-6 to TRBJ2-7; 9 bases fit TRBD1. CDR3 length: 14 amino acids. Unmatched junction bases numbered 5, after V lost 3 bases and J lost 5 bases. In germline, CDR1 is MNHNY, CDR2 SVGAGI (reference sequence). CDR3 DNA: TGTGCCAGCAGTTATGGACAGGGGTCCCACGAGCAGTACTTC. It translates to CASSYGQGSHEQYF.

The chain recombines TRBV27 with TRBJ2-7, with 9 bases that match TRBD2. In germline, CDR1 is MNHEY, CDR2 SMNVEV (reference sequence). This CDR3 has 15 residues. J gave up 5 bases and V 7 bases, and 12 bases lay outside the gene matches. CDR3 coding DNA: TGTGCCAGCATCGTCGTTAGCGGGGGTTCCCACGAGCAGTACTTC. It is translated as CASIVVSGGSHEQYF.

A single count supports this clone. Additional DNA sequences in this sample encode the identical CDR3. This chain connects TRBV27 to TRBJ1-5; D might be TRBD1 (6 bases). This CDR3 region has 15 residues. CDR1 is MNHEY and CDR2 is SMNVEV in the germline V gene (reference sequence). Deletions cut 0 bases from V and 4 bases from J, with 10 bases between. The chain's CDR3 is CASSLSRGSNQPQHF. The CDR3 DNA is TGTGCCAGCAGTTTATCGAGGGGGAGTAATCAGCCCCAGCATTTT.

V gene TRBV5-6 combines with J gene TRBJ2-1, with D unresolved. The CDR3 extends over 12 amino acids. Trimming cost V 4 bases and J 9 bases, with 11 bases left between them. The V gene's germline CDR1 is SGHDT and CDR2 YYEEEE. CDR3 protein: CASSPVVGEQFF. CDR3 DNA: TGTGCCAGCAGCCCGGTGGTGGGTGAGCAGTTCTTC.